These 4 T cell receptor beta chains were all obtained from the same sample, sequenced in a study of cytomegalovirus exposure and HLA in healthy donors. Some clones are missing from TCRdb's copy, which holds only in-frame ones; the method was immunoSEQ multiplex PCR. The top ten hold more than 0.35% of the sample, which has 250,000 to 300,000 clones, around 90% seen once. Sequencing input: PBMCs. The receptor source for this set is a woman younger than 35 in good health and CMV-seronegative.

The CDR3 reads CASSQENRLGSGANVLTF. DNA for the CDR3: TGCGCCAGCAGCCAAGAAAACAGGTTAGGCTCTGGGGCCAACGTCCTGACTTTC. The V call is TRBV4-3, the J call TRBJ2-6, with a possible D match to TRBD1 (5 bases). From germline, CDR1 is LGHNA and CDR2 YSLEER. The CDR3 consists of 18 residues. The ends were cut back, 0 bases at V and 0 bases at J, with 12 bases in the middle.

The CDR3 nucleotides are TGTGCCAGCAGTGGTACCGGGACTCTAAACTATGGCTACACCTTC. Translating it yields CASSGTGTLNYGYTF. The chain has TRBV2 and TRBJ1-2, with a tentative D call TRBD1 (5 bases). V was pared by 4 bases and J by 2 bases, with 14 bases between. The CDR3 runs to 15 residues. Germline CDR1 and CDR2: SNHLY and FYNNEI.

The V and J genes are TRBV19 and TRBJ2-1, with 8 positions matching TRBD1. V was clipped by 5 bases and J by 1 base; unmatched bases: 4. Germline CDR1 and CDR2: LNHDA and SQIVND (reference sequence). There are 15 residues in the CDR3. The CDR3 protein is CASSWDRSSYNEQFF. CDR3 DNA sequence: TGTGCCAGTAGTTGGGACAGGTCTTCCTACAATGAGCAGTTCTTC.

The J gene is TRBJ2-7, the V gene TRBV19; 8 bases map to TRBD2. V lost 2 bases to trimming and J lost 3 bases; unmatched junction nucleotides: 6. Germline assignment: CDR1 LNHDA and CDR2 SQIVND (reference sequence). The CDR3 has 15 amino acids. The DNA of the CDR3 is TGTGCCAGTAGTATACAAGCGGGGGCCGTCTACGAGCAGTACTTC. The encoded protein is CASSIQAGAVYEQYF.